The clone carrying this T cell receptor beta chain was counted many times. Its antigen is unknown. Authors' analysis steps: The study took CDR3 differences across clinicopathological groups and made a distant-metastasis classifier for papillary thyroid cancer from them. TCRdb re-called clones via MiXCR from the PCR reads. TCRdb, rather than the study authors, made the V and J calls. Of some 19,000 clones listed, under 30% are singletons. Thyroid surgery had not been preceded by any treatment in any patient. These data belong to a study of metastatic and nonmetastatic thyroid tumors. Looking at the study overall: Patients with malignant and benign thyroid disease provided blood and tumor or nodule tissue, whose repertoires were compared.

Study-wide results and caveats: In blood and tumor, TCR beta diversity was reportedly significantly higher in malignant thyroid tumors than in benign nodules.

This clonotype originated in a female donor with papillary thyroid cancer or a benign thyroid nodule (not recorded which). Some clones in this sample may be carry-over from other donors' samples. Sequenced input: tumor tissue.

The CDR3 loop reads CASSLDRGSYYTF. CDR3 nucleotide sequence: TGTGCCAGCAGCCTCGACAGGGGGTCGTACTACACCTTC. The chain is built from TRBV5-6 and TRBJ1-2, with 9 bases matching TRBD1. Germline CDR1 is SGHDT and CDR2 is YYEEEE. J lost 10 bases, V lost 4 bases, and 8 bases had no gene match. The CDR3 consists of 13 residues.